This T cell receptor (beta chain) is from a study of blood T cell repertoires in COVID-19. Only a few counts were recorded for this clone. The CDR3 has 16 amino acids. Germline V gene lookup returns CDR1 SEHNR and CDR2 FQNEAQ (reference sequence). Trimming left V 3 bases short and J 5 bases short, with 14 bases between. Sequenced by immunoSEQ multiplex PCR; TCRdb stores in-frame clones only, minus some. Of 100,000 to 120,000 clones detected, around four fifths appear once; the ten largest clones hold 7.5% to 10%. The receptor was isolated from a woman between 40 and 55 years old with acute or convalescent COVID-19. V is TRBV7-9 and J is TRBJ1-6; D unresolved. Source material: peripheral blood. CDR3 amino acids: CASSLAAPADNSPLHF. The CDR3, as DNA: TGTGCCAGCAGCTTGGCAGCCCCGGCGGATAATTCACCCCTCCACTTT.